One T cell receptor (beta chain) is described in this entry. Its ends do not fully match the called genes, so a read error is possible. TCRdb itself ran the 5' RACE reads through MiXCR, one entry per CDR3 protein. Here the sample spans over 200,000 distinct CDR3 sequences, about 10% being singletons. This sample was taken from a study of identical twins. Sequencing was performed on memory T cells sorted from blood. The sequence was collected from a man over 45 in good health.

The CDR3 reads CATSSGAPRHEQFF. DNA for the CDR3: TGTGCCACCTCATCCGGGGCCCCGCGGCATGAGCAGTTCTTC. The chain is built from TRBV18 and TRBJ2-1; D may be TRBD1 or TRBD2 (5 bases each). CDR3 length equals 14 residues. CDR1 and CDR2 (germline): KGHSH, LQKENI.